The T cell receptor beta chain under discussion was sequenced for a study of cytomegalovirus exposure and HLA in healthy donors. The primer mix had 60 Vbeta and 13 Jbeta primers. Generated by immunoSEQ multiplex PCR, the TCRdb table keeps only in-frame clones and is missing some. The sample shows nearly 95,000 clones, roughly 63% of them seen only once. Only a few counts were recorded for this clone. Input material: PBMCs. This clonotype was obtained from a woman aged 25 to 45 in good health and CMV-seronegative.

The CDR3: CASSLAGQAGTNTEAFF. DNA for the CDR3: TGTGCCAGCAGTTTAGCGGGACAGGCGGGGACGAACACTGAAGCTTTCTTT. V is TRBV27 and J is TRBJ1-1, with 8 bases identical to TRBD1. The length of the CDR3 is 17 residues. Germline-derived CDR1 and CDR2 are MNHEY and SMNVEV (reference sequence). Losses at the gene ends were 2 bases for V and 1 base for J; bases not matched to a gene: 9.